In this sample, the clone carrying this TCR beta chain turned up a few times. The antigen remains unidentified. With 60 Vbeta and 13 Jbeta primers, the PCR was carried out. Per the original data handling: As a later analysis found, there were 70 million to 90 million unique TCR beta chains, of which around 10 million were shared. The assay was immunoSEQ multiplex PCR, and TCRdb's table has in-frame clones only and misses some. V and J calls and clone size are copied from that table; D and trimming were computed from the DNA. The profile shows around 68,000 clones, around 68% of them singletons. The CDR3 covers 15 residues. V was clipped by 4 bases and J by 3 bases, with 14 bases between them. Germline assignment: CDR1 MRHNA and CDR2 SNTAGT. This sample is part of a study of cytomegalovirus exposure and HLA in healthy donors. Study findings and constraints: As confirmed in vitro, a few CMV-associated chains were specific for CMV antigens. The classifier reportedly diagnosed cytomegalovirus status with high specificity and sensitivity.

The source of this sequence is a young woman in good health and CMV-seronegative. The sequenced sample consisted of PBMCs. The chain is built from TRBV6-4 and TRBJ2-3, with D possibly matching TRBD1 (6 bases). The CDR3 coding sequence is TGTGCCAGCAGTGTGTCACAGGGTGGGACAGATACGCAGTATTTT. Protein product: CASSVSQGGTDTQYF.